A single sample gave rise to the 8 T cell receptor beta chains below, sequenced in a study of PD-L1 blockade in urothelial cancer. Generated by immunoSEQ multiplex PCR, the TCRdb table keeps only in-frame clones and is missing some. Counted here are under 100,000 clones, 90% occurring once; the ten biggest clones make up approximately 1.5%. Time point described: pretreatment peripheral blood. This specimen consisted of PBMCs, obtained around atezolizumab (anti-PD-L1) treatment. The receptors stem from a man between 60 and 70 years old with urothelial cancer.

The V and J genes are TRBV7-2 and TRBJ2-1, with a possible D match to TRBD1 (6 bases). This CDR3 is built from 13 residues. Germline CDR1 is SGHTA and CDR2 is FQGNSA. The V end was cut by 2 bases, the J end by 10 bases, with 12 bases between. The CDR3 loop is CASSLLKDSEQFF. The CDR3, as DNA: TGTGCCAGCAGCTTATTAAAGGACAGCGAGCAGTTCTTC.

Here the CDR3 DNA reads TGCGCCAGCAGCGGACAGGGGGCTGGGGAGACCCAGTACTTC. Translating it yields CASSGQGAGETQYF. J is TRBJ2-5 and V is TRBV5-1; TRBD1 matches 11 bases. The V gene end was trimmed by 4 bases and the J gene end by 5 bases; junction bases not matched to a gene: 4. CDR3 length: 14 residues. CDR1 and CDR2 from the germline V gene are SGHRS and YFSETQ.

This clone showed up just a few times. The chain employs TRBV29-1 and TRBJ1-2, with 7 bases lining up with TRBD1. The CDR3 sequence is 13 residues long. CDR1 is SQVTM, CDR2 ANQGSEA, per germline. With V trimmed by 8 bases and J by 2 bases, 8 bases remained unmatched. CDR3 amino acids: CSTEGQANYGYTF. Here the CDR3 DNA reads TGCAGCACTGAAGGACAGGCAAACTATGGCTACACCTTC.

This clone was found many times. The rearrangement joins TRBV4-1 to TRBJ2-1; tentatively, D is TRBD2 (5 bases). Between the trimmed V and J ends, which lost 2 bases and 3 bases, there was a span of 20 bases. Germline V lookup: CDR1 MGHRA, CDR2 YSYEKL. The length of the CDR3 is 18 residues. CDR3 region: CASSQIVPRGSFYNEQFF. DNA of the CDR3: TGCGCCAGCAGCCAAATCGTTCCCCGGGGATCGTTCTACAATGAGCAGTTCTTC.

J is TRBJ1-4 and V is TRBV28; possible D gene TRBD1, 5 bases. Trimming shortened V by 7 bases and J by 4 bases, and 13 bases separated the two germline ends. Germline values: CDR1 MDHEN, CDR2 SYDVKM. This CDR3 is built from 14 residues. CDR3 DNA sequence: TGTGCCAGCACCTCACAGGCGGTTAATGAAAAACTGTTTTTT. Translation gives CASTSQAVNEKLFF.

This clone showed up just once. V gene TRBV14 combines with J gene TRBJ2-7; D not certain. Trimming pared 1 base from V and 4 bases from J, leaving 5 bases between. The CDR3 spans 12 residues. Germline assignment: CDR1 SGHDN and CDR2 FVKESK. This CDR3 reads CASSQAIYEQYF. CDR3 bases: TGTGCCAGCAGCCAAGCCATTTACGAGCAGTACTTC.

The chain links TRBV7-8 to TRBJ2-4; a weak D match, TRBD2 (5 bases). CDR3 length equals 16 residues. Germline V CDR1 and CDR2: SGHVS, FQNEAQ. Trimming took 1 base from V and 3 from J, leaving 13 bases between them. As DNA, the CDR3 is TGTGCCAGCAGCTTAGAAGGAGGAGATGGCAAAAACATTCAGTACTTC. Translation: CASSLEGGDGKNIQYF. Variable domain in full (rest from reference TRBV7-8 and TRBJ2-4): GAGVSQSPRYKVAKRGQDVALRCDPISGHVSLFWYQQALGQGPEFLTYFQNEAQLDKSGLPSDRFFAERPEGSVSTLKIQRTQQEDSAVYLCASSLEGGDGKNIQYFGAGTRLSVL.

The chain carries TRBV11-3 and TRBJ2-3, with unresolved D. The CDR3 is 15 residues long. Germline V lookup: CDR1 SGHNT, CDR2 YENEEA. The V gene lost 6 bases and the J gene lost 3 bases, with 16 bases spanning the gap. The CDR3 region is CASSPGFGLTDTQYF. CDR3 sequence (DNA): TGTGCCAGCAGTCCTGGATTCGGGTTAACAGATACGCAGTATTTT. Full variable domain (missing parts from reference TRBV11-3 and TRBJ2-3): EAGVVQSPRYKIIEKKQPVAFWCNPISGHNTLYWYLQNLGQGPELLIRYENEEAVDDSQLPKDRFSAERLKGVDSTLKIQPAELGDSAVYLCASSPGFGLTDTQYFGPGTRLTVL.